The 22 T cell receptor beta chains below come from one sample, sequenced in a study of blood T cell repertoires in COVID-19. Data came from immunoSEQ multiplex PCR; TCRdb stores just in-frame clones and leaves some out. The table records about 300,000 clones, just over 85% of them present only once. Specimen: PBMCs or T cells enriched from blood (not recorded which). Source of these receptors: a man aged 25-45 years who had recovered from COVID-19.

The chain recombines TRBV7-9 with TRBJ1-2; 9 bases agree with TRBD1. The CDR3 has 13 amino acids. Germline CDR1 SEHNR, CDR2 FQNEAQ (reference sequence). V shed 5 bases and J 8 bases; nucleotides not matched to a gene: 6. The CDR3 DNA sequence: TGTGCCAGCAGCGCGGACAGGGGAATCGGCTACACCTTC. This gives the protein CASSADRGIGYTF. The variable domain in full, with the rest retrieved from reference TRBV7-9 and TRBJ1-2, is DTGVSQNPRHKITKRGQNVTFRCDPISEHNRLYWYRQTLGQGPEFLTYFQNEAQLEKSRLLSDRFSAERPKGSFSTLEIQRTEQGDSAMYLCASSADRGIGYTFGSGTRLTVV.

The chain combines TRBV28 with TRBJ2-1; TRBD1 agrees at 7 bases. Germline V gives CDR1 MDHEN, CDR2 SYDVKM. The CDR3 is made up of 14 amino acids. The V and J ends lost 4 bases and 2 bases, in that order; junction bases with no gene match: 2. The CDR3 loop is CASSSTGTYNEQFF. CDR3 nucleotides: TGTGCCAGCAGTTCGACAGGGACCTACAATGAGCAGTTCTTC.

This clone was seen only once. The V gene is TRBV27, the J gene TRBJ2-7; 10 bases line up with TRBD2. Looked up from germline, CDR1 is MNHEY and CDR2 is SMNVEV (reference sequence). This CDR3 contains 15 residues. V lost 7 bases and J lost 4; bases outside the gene matches: 10. The CDR3 sequence is CASKGAGSGRYEQYF. CDR3 nucleotides: TGTGCCAGCAAGGGGGCTGGTAGCGGGAGGTACGAGCAGTACTTC.

This clone has a single count. This chain joins TRBV6-5 and TRBJ1-1; D is unclear. Germline V gene sequence: CDR1 MNHEY, CDR2 SVGAGI. Trimming shortened V by 2 bases and J by 0 bases, and 7 bases separated the two germline ends. This CDR3 spans 14 amino acids. The chain's CDR3 is CASSYAYMNTEAFF. For the CDR3, the DNA is TGTGCCAGCAGTTACGCATACATGAACACTGAAGCTTTCTTT.

The CDR3 coding sequence is TGTGCCAGCAGCCAGGCCGACAGCTCCTACGAGCAGTACTTC. This encodes CASSQADSSYEQYF. The rearrangement links TRBV3-1 (or the pseudogene TRBV3-2) to TRBJ2-7; the D gene is possibly TRBD1 (5 bases). V gave up 3 bases and J gave up 0 bases, with 9 bases separating them. Germline-derived CDR1 and CDR2 are LGHDT and YNNKEL (reference sequence). There are 14 residues in the CDR3.

The chain is built from TRBV4-1 and TRBJ2-7; TRBD2 matches 7 bases. Germline V gene data show CDR1 as MGHRA and CDR2 as YSYEKL. V gave up 1 base and J gave up 2 bases; unmatched junction bases: 5. The CDR3 sequence is 15 residues long. CDR3 DNA: TGCGCCAGCAGCCAAGTGGGGACTATCGCCTACGAGCAGTACTTC. The encoded protein is CASSQVGTIAYEQYF.

This clone appeared once. V and J are TRBV19 and TRBJ2-5; 15 nucleotides align to TRBD2. The CDR3 contains 16 residues. Germline CDR1 is LNHDA and CDR2 is SQIVND (reference sequence). The junction had 3 bases not matched to a gene; V was cut back by 5 bases and J by 2 bases. CDR3 sequence: CASSLGLAGGQETQYF. CDR3 DNA sequence: TGTGCCAGTAGTCTTGGACTAGCGGGAGGGCAAGAGACCCAGTACTTC.

This rearrangement joins TRBV5-1 to TRBJ2-5; 8 bases match TRBD2. The germline V gene has CDR1 SGHRS and CDR2 YFSETQ. CDR3 size: 13 residues. V was clipped by 4 bases and J by 5 bases; unmatched bases: 4. CDR3 region: CASSREGEETQYF. CDR3 nucleotide sequence: TGCGCCAGCAGCCGGGAGGGTGAGGAGACCCAGTACTTC.

The rearrangement joins TRBV4-2 to TRBJ2-7; 10 bases are shared with TRBD1. Germline CDR1 and CDR2: LGHNA and YNFKEQ. V gave up 3 bases and J gave up 5 bases; unmatched junction bases: 13. CDR3 length equals 17 residues. The CDR3 reads CASSHTSPGQGTDEQYF. The CDR3 bases are TGTGCCAGCAGCCACACATCACCGGGACAGGGGACCGACGAGCAGTACTTC.

This clone was seen a handful of times. V usage is TRBV12-3 or TRBV12-4 and J usage is TRBJ1-5, with no clear D. This CDR3 is built from 13 residues. The V gene lost 6 bases and the J gene lost 12 bases, with 18 bases spanning the gap. The CDR3 region is CASSRLSGHDQHF. The CDR3 region has the DNA TGTGCCAGCAGCCGCCTTAGTGGGCACGACCAGCATTTT.

V and J are TRBV7-2 and TRBJ1-2; the match to TRBD1 covers 8 bases. Germline V lookup: CDR1 SGHTA, CDR2 FQGNSA. The CDR3 runs 15 residues. The trim removed 1 base at V and 7 bases at J, leaving 8 bases unmatched. In DNA form, the CDR3 reads TGTGCCAGCAGCTTAGAGCCCGGACAGGGAAGTGGCTACACCTTC. This encodes CASSLEPGQGSGYTF.

The V call is TRBV7-6, the J call TRBJ2-5; tentatively, D is TRBD2 (5 bases). This CDR3 has 11 residues. V was shortened by 6 bases and J by 5 bases, with 7 bases between the two germline ends. Per germline, CDR1 SGHVS and CDR2 FNYEAQ. CDR3 bases: TGTGCCAGCAGTTCGGGGGAGACCCAGTACTTC. It translates to CASSSGETQYF.

V and J are TRBV7-9 and TRBJ1-2; 7 bases align to TRBD1. Trimming at V came to 5 bases and at J to 2 bases, leaving 20 bases not matched to a gene. Per the germline V gene, CDR1 is SEHNR and CDR2 is FQNEAQ (reference sequence). The CDR3 runs 19 residues. The CDR3, as DNA: TGTGCCAGCAGCCATCCAGGGGGACCACAGGGGAGCGGCAACTATGGCTACACCTTC. Translated: CASSHPGGPQGSGNYGYTF.

The rearrangement uses TRBV2 and TRBJ1-2, with D unresolved. This CDR3 has 15 residues. Germline V lookup: CDR1 SNHLY, CDR2 FYNNEI. Trimming shortened V by 1 base and J by 3 bases, and 12 bases separated the two germline ends. The CDR3 spells CASSEGQALDYGYTF. The CDR3 DNA sequence: TGTGCCAGCAGTGAAGGCCAGGCGTTGGACTATGGCTACACCTTC.

The CDR3 DNA reads TGTGCCAGCAGCCAAGAGGGGAGTTCACCCCTCCACTTT. It is translated as CASSQEGSSPLHF. The chain combines TRBV14 with TRBJ1-6; the D is unclear. V gave up 0 bases and J gave up 9 bases, with 6 bases separating them. Germline V lookup: CDR1 SGHDN, CDR2 FVKESK. The CDR3 covers 13 residues.

V gene TRBV7-8 combines with J gene TRBJ1-4, with 7 bases that match TRBD1. The J segment lost 7 bases and the V segment lost 8 bases, leaving 10 bases of the junction unmatched. The germline CDR1 and CDR2 sequences are SGHVS and FQNEAQ. The CDR3 is made up of 14 amino acids. The CDR3 sequence: CASRPRGRFEKLFF. Written as DNA, the CDR3 is TGTGCCAGCCGTCCGAGGGGGCGATTTGAAAAACTGTTTTTT.

This chain uses TRBV30 with TRBJ1-1; possibly TRBD1 for D (5 bases). Germline CDR1 reads GTSNPN; CDR2 reads SVGIG (reference sequence). CDR3 length: 13 amino acids. Trimming removed 2 bases at V and 2 bases at J, with 9 bases between. CDR3 in amino acids: CAWSLQVNTEAFF. DNA of the CDR3: TGTGCCTGGAGTTTACAGGTAAACACTGAAGCTTTCTTT. Drawing the rest from reference TRBV30 and TRBJ1-1, the complete variable domain is SQTIHQWPATLVQPVGSPLSLECTVEGTSNPNLYWYRQAAGRGLQLLFYSVGIGQISSEVPQNLSASRPQDRQFILSSKKLLLSDSGFYLCAWSLQVNTEAFFGQGTRLTVV.

J is TRBJ1-4 and V is TRBV5-6; tentatively, D is TRBD1 (5 bases). With 0 bases removed from V and 8 bases from J, the gap between germline ends came to 14 bases. Germline CDR1 reads SGHDT; CDR2 reads YYEEEE. This CDR3 has 15 residues. CDR3 region: CASSLEGDAGEKLFF. In DNA form, the CDR3 reads TGTGCCAGCAGCTTGGAAGGGGACGCGGGAGAAAAACTGTTTTTT.

The chain is built from TRBV11-2 and TRBJ2-3; D might be TRBD1 (6 bases). V gave up 7 bases and J gave up 5 bases, with 19 bases separating them. Per the germline V gene, CDR1 is SGHAT and CDR2 is FQNNGV. The CDR3 has 15 amino acids. DNA of the CDR3: TGTGCCAGCACCCAGAGGGACACTAGGGGAGATACGCAGTATTTT. Encoded protein: CASTQRDTRGDTQYF.

The chain uses TRBV6-4 and TRBJ1-3; D gene unclear. CDR3 length equals 15 residues. CDR1 and CDR2 (germline): MRHNA, SNTAGT. The V and J ends lost 7 bases and 0 bases respectively, with 13 bases between them. CDR3 sequence (DNA): TGTGCCAGCACCGGGAGGCAAACCTCTGGAAACACCATATATTTT. Translation gives CASTGRQTSGNTIYF.

The chain has TRBV30 and TRBJ1-2; 7 bases align to TRBD1. Trimming removed 0 bases from V and 3 bases from J; junction bases left unmatched: 4. Germline V lookup: CDR1 GTSNPN, CDR2 SVGIG (reference sequence). This CDR3 region has 14 residues. The CDR3 here is CAWSVQGWDYGYTF. CDR3 sequence (DNA): TGTGCCTGGAGTGTACAGGGGTGGGACTATGGCTACACCTTC. The full variable domain, completed using reference TRBV30 and TRBJ1-2, is SQTIHQWPATLVQPVGSPLSLECTVEGTSNPNLYWYRQAAGRGLQLLFYSVGIGQISSEVPQNLSASRPQDRQFILSSKKLLLSDSGFYLCAWSVQGWDYGYTFGSGTRLTVV.

The chain recombines TRBV28 with TRBJ2-7; no clear D gene. Trimming removed 6 bases at V and 7 bases at J, with 13 bases between. The CDR3 extends over 12 amino acids. Germline loops: CDR1 MDHEN, CDR2 SYDVKM. CDR3 amino acids: CASRAPPREQYF. The CDR3 nucleotides read TGTGCCAGCAGAGCACCACCGCGTGAGCAGTACTTC. The full variable domain, completed using reference TRBV28 and TRBJ2-7, is DVKVTQSSRYLVKRTGEKVFLECVQDMDHENMFWYRQDPGLGLRLIYFSYDVKMKEKGDIPEGYSVSREKKERFSLILESASTNQTSMYLCASRAPPREQYFGPGTRLTVT.